These T cell receptor beta chains were read from a single sample in a study of cytomegalovirus exposure and HLA in healthy donors. Measured with immunoSEQ multiplex PCR; TCRdb has only the in-frame clones, and not every one. The table records around 150,000 clones, nearly 80% of them present only once. The sequencing sample was made of PBMCs. The receptor set was obtained from a woman in her thirties or forties in good health and CMV-seronegative. The conserved cysteine and the conserved F or W are not part of the CDR3 here. The order of the fields is V gene, clone size, D gene, CDR3 protein. D genes are given only for firm matches. Clone size appears in some rows only: once, few, many, or a class for an expanded clone.

V gene: TRBV2; clone size: .; D gene: TRBD2; CDR3 protein: AGAGGEGAYEQY
V gene: TRBV6-1; clone size: few; D gene: TRBD1; CDR3 protein: ASRPLDRDLGGYT
V gene: TRBV5-6; clone size: few; D gene: TRBD1; CDR3 protein: ASSLVGQAYEQY
V gene: TRBV7-9; clone size: .; D gene: .; CDR3 protein: ASSSYGTGELF
V gene: TRBV7-8; clone size: .; D gene: TRBD1; CDR3 protein: ASSSGTGAAETQY
V gene: TRBV7-9; clone size: .; D gene: TRBD1; CDR3 protein: ASSSPGGEWQF
V gene: TRBV21-1; clone size: .; D gene: .; CDR3 protein: ASRRARRDSPLH
V gene: TRBV7-3; clone size: .; D gene: .; CDR3 protein: ASSLRQSSYNEQF
V gene: TRBV7-2; clone size: .; D gene: TRBD1; CDR3 protein: ASSLGQGETQY
V gene: TRBV18; clone size: .; D gene: .; CDR3 protein: ASSPIQDIANTIY
V gene: TRBV5-6; clone size: .; D gene: .; CDR3 protein: ASSLIVGRTSTDTQY
V gene: TRBV28; clone size: .; D gene: .; CDR3 protein: ASSLSQGPGYT
V gene: TRBV19; clone size: .; D gene: .; CDR3 protein: ASSIDLDGSGYGYT
V gene: TRBV5-1; clone size: .; D gene: TRBD2; CDR3 protein: ASSPDGGGDTQY
V gene: TRBV7-9; clone size: .; D gene: .; CDR3 protein: ASSRTFSGANVLT
V gene: TRBV5-5; clone size: .; D gene: TRBD1; CDR3 protein: ASRRTGQPNSPLH
V gene: TRBV2; clone size: many; D gene: TRBD1; CDR3 protein: ASRYNGTGRSTEQY
V gene: TRBV27; clone size: few; D gene: .; CDR3 protein: ASRRQEYQPQH
V gene: TRBV2; clone size: .; D gene: TRBD1; CDR3 protein: ASRRGQGNGYT
V gene: TRBV28; clone size: .; D gene: TRBD1; CDR3 protein: ASSSPGGSYNEQF
V gene: TRBV6-5; clone size: few; D gene: .; CDR3 protein: ASSLSRMAGWQPQH
V gene: TRBV19; clone size: .; D gene: .; CDR3 protein: ASSTLGGEKLF
V gene: TRBV7-9; clone size: .; D gene: TRBD2; CDR3 protein: ASSLFGGGTQGSTGELF
V gene: TRBV5-1; clone size: .; D gene: TRBD1; CDR3 protein: ASSSDRGDTQY
V gene: TRBV4-1; clone size: few; D gene: .; CDR3 protein: ASSQVERVSVQY
V gene: TRBV7-2; clone size: .; D gene: .; CDR3 protein: ASSPLPLMGQGYT
V gene: TRBV9; clone size: .; D gene: .; CDR3 protein: ASSPQVHMDTQY
V gene: TRBV7-9; clone size: many; D gene: TRBD1; CDR3 protein: ASSPWDRAYGYT
V gene: TRBV9; clone size: .; D gene: TRBD1; CDR3 protein: ASSTSGGTEAF
V gene: TRBV5-1; clone size: .; D gene: TRBD1; CDR3 protein: ASSLRQTGPLEYTEAF
V gene: TRBV10-1; clone size: .; D gene: TRBD1; CDR3 protein: ASSGTGAGELF
V gene: TRBV6-5; clone size: few; D gene: TRBD1; CDR3 protein: ASSYSWTGLGKLF
V gene: TRBV6-1; clone size: .; D gene: .; CDR3 protein: ASSGATYKAYEQY
V gene: TRBV27; clone size: .; D gene: TRBD2; CDR3 protein: ASSLAGGPTRTGELF
V gene: TRBV7-9; clone size: .; D gene: .; CDR3 protein: ASSFEEMNTEAF
V gene: TRBV2; clone size: .; D gene: .; CDR3 protein: ASRPGYRNQPQH
V gene: TRBV5-1; clone size: .; D gene: .; CDR3 protein: ASSFTGTTLYNEQF
V gene: TRBV6-6; clone size: .; D gene: TRBD1; CDR3 protein: ASSLQGGNSPLH
V gene: TRBV6-5; clone size: .; D gene: .; CDR3 protein: ASSPPGGQNTEAF
V gene: TRBV19; clone size: .; D gene: TRBD2; CDR3 protein: ASSTIASGGTDTQY
V gene: TRBV4-2; clone size: .; D gene: TRBD2; CDR3 protein: ASSRKTSGGPTDTQY
V gene: TRBV9; clone size: .; D gene: .; CDR3 protein: ASSVAPWGTGNTIY
V gene: TRBV28; clone size: few; D gene: TRBD1; CDR3 protein: ASRHRGRYEQY
V gene: TRBV4-2; clone size: .; D gene: .; CDR3 protein: ASSERYQGEQY
V gene: TRBV7-9; clone size: .; D gene: .; CDR3 protein: ASSFGDYNEQF
V gene: TRBV5-1; clone size: .; D gene: TRBD1; CDR3 protein: ASSLWDRGPDYGYT
V gene: TRBV5-1; clone size: .; D gene: TRBD1; CDR3 protein: ASSEIRAGTEYGYT
V gene: TRBV5-4; clone size: .; D gene: .; CDR3 protein: ASSSSGYNYGYT